The text below deals with one T cell receptor beta chain. There is no known antigen for this receptor. No qualities accompany the bases; no much larger clone lies one base away. The data originate from a study of cytomegalovirus exposure and HLA in healthy donors (dated by TCRdb to about 2017). In the study overall: An earlier analysis of some 550 of the donors reported roughly 300 Gb of sequence data and 117 million unique TCR beta sequences from roughly 200 million T cells. An early release that covered 640 HLA-typed donors contained about 300 gigabases of sequencing data and some 87 million unique TCR sequences. Of the roughly 390 genotyped donors, around 81% fell in the genetic ancestry cluster associated with self-reported Caucasian donors. The aim of the study was to test whether cataloging public T cell receptors could identify signatures of past pathogen exposure. The study used immunosequencing to profile the T cell repertoires of around 600 subjects and linked those repertoires to cytomegalovirus serostatus. A separate validation cohort of over 95 different subjects was used in addition to the approximately 640-subject first cohort. The study combined high-throughput TCR immunosequencing, statistical association of individual TCRs with disease status, and machine learning to predict cytomegalovirus infection status. A later analysis re-analyzed previously published TCR beta repertoires from roughly 690 donors and added high-resolution HLA genotyping to study TCR occurrence patterns. Rather than drawing on any new phenotypic data, the later analysis identified candidate immune exposures from TCR beta sequences and the way those sequences occurred across donors. An earlier analysis of more than 450 of the donors used high-throughput TCR beta sequencing to judge whether each TCR beta V gene segment behaved as functional or pseudogenic. Donor age, sex, ethnicity and CMV serostatus were compiled alongside the repertoire data. A later genetic analysis took genome-wide SNP genotypes for about three fifths of the roughly 670 donors and used that subset as a discovery cohort. All discovery cohort repertoires had been generated using a single sequencing platform. HLA typing covered class I and class II loci at four-digit resolution. The number of typed donors differed by locus: about 629-630 for A, B, C, DRB1 and DQB1; approximately 520 for DQA1; approximately 600 for DPA1; and some 430 for DPB1. Five DR-DQ haplotypes were handled as single units for association and clustering because linkage in the cohort was strong. Among almost 400 genotyped donors of the cohort, an average of 235,054 unique TCR beta nucleotide sequences were sequenced per donor, 15% to 20% of them non-productive. Broader findings and caveats from the paper: In both the original and validation cohorts, the classifier was reported to diagnose cytomegalovirus status with high specificity and sensitivity. Because HLA typing was unavailable for some donors at each locus, only the typed subset was used in association tests. In a later analysis, HLA-associated TCR beta chains were found to be more clonally expanded and to have lower generation probabilities than equally common non-associated chains. In a later analysis, several top co-occurrence clusters were reported to appear linked to parvovirus B19, influenza, CMV and Epstein-Barr virus. A later analysis found that most CMV-associated TCR beta chains appeared HLA-restricted, with HLA associations seemingly driven largely by CMV exposure. Roughly uniform sequencing depth across donors was assumed in presence/absence analyses, although this assumption may not hold. In an earlier analysis of 587 of the donors, most TCR beta V segments appeared in productive rearrangements about 87% or about 30% of the time, broadly matching IMGT annotations. For the cohort, immune exposure information was limited to CMV serostatus. Only TCR beta chains were sequenced in this cohort, and the absence of alpha or paired-chain data limited detectable features. In a later genetic analysis, fewer N-insertions in productive TCRs were reported among donors in an Asian-associated ancestry cluster than the approximately 670-donor mean. Strong co-occurrence of HLA alleles, especially DR and DQ, made assigning TCR associations to individual alleles difficult. The study listed 150 to 200 TCR beta chains as associated with cytomegalovirus. A further reported finding was that TCR beta sequences accurately predicted the HLA-A and HLA-B alleles for most subjects in the first cohort. In a later analysis, TCR association rates were found to vary across HLA loci, with the most associated TCRs seen for DRB1 alleles and the fewest for HLA-C alleles. According to the authors, the approach could potentially be generalized to other disease states and immunological phenotypes. Most TCR sequences were seen in very few donors, while some public TCRs were found in many individuals. Because the 87-base-pair reads could not distinguish some IMGT-functional V segments, including TRBV6-2 and TRBV6-3, those segments were excluded. An association between a missense DCLRE1C variant and V-gene and J-gene trimming of TCR beta chains was found in a later genetic analysis and replicated in an independent cohort. The earlier analysis of 587 of the donors excluded some 16 rarely observed V segments, including chromosome 9 orphons, because counts were too low. The sequencing pipeline was judged likely to have produced a cluster of highly shared sequence variants as a technical artifact. A few of the identified cytomegalovirus-associated TCR beta chains were confirmed in vitro to be specific for cytomegalovirus antigens. Correlated functional status among segregating V segments might be attributable to linkage disequilibrium, but an unknown experimental factor could not be ruled out. In a later analysis, 15,000 to 20,000 TCR beta sequences were associated with specific HLA alleles at a false discovery rate of 0.05.

CDR1 and CDR2 (LNHDA, SQIVND) derive from the germline V gene (reference sequence). Taken from cysteine to phenylalanine, the CDR3 has 15 residues. Solely the CDR3 DNA is kept, with 45 bases framed from the first base. Ends trimmed: V by 4 bases, J by 0 bases; bases unmatched to a gene: 0. The library was made by the immunoSEQ multiplex PCR assay. The multiplex PCR relied on a mix of 60 forward primers for TCR Vbeta segments and 13 reverse primers for TCR Jbeta segments. The CDR3 region of rearranged TCR beta genes was amplified from genomic DNA by a multiplex PCR assay. On the Illumina HiSeq System, the amplified TCR beta libraries were sequenced as 87-base-pair reads. Regarding the original processing steps: In a later analysis, tens of millions of unique TCR beta chains were counted across the 500 to 700 repertoires, and roughly 10 million of these chains were shared by at least two donors. To remove PCR and sequencing errors, raw reads were error-corrected and collapsed into unique sequences using a nearest-neighbor algorithm that merged closely related sequences. To assign V, D and J gene segments, CDR3 sequences were aligned to IMGT reference sequences. For a sequence to be retained, a match of at least six nucleotides to both a V gene segment and a J gene segment was required. Rearrangements were called productive when the CDR3 lacked stop codons and stayed in frame with V and J; all others were non-productive. CDR3 was defined according to IMGT convention as the region running from the second conserved V-encoded cysteine to the conserved J-encoded phenylalanine. The earlier analysis of about 500 of the donors excluded sequences that lacked an unambiguous match to a single V gene segment. An earlier analysis of 587 of the donors called V segments functional above 56.7% productive rearrangements and segregating when the between-donor standard deviation exceeded 5%. A statistical classification framework was built for diagnosing cytomegalovirus status from the catalog of TCR beta chain sequences. In a later analysis, TCR nucleotide sequences were compared against IMGT/GENE-DB human TR gene sequences so that V and J genes could be assigned. Using the TCRdist pipeline, a later analysis assigned CDR3 sequences along with most-parsimonious VDJ recombination scenarios. In a later analysis, each TCR beta chain was defined by its CDR3 amino acid sequence together with its V-gene family, and reads lacking a unique V-gene family were excluded. As a way to deal with suspected cross-contamination and a sequencing artifact, a later analysis dropped 450 to 700 nucleotide sequences that were highly shared and had low generation probability. In a later analysis, a clonal expansion index was calculated for each public chain from normalized within-repertoire ranks of inferred template counts. In a later analysis, generation probabilities were computed with a VDJ recombination model fitted to out-of-frame rearrangements, and the resulting probabilities were checked against IGoR. In a later analysis, TCR-TCR, TCR-HLA and TCR-CMV co-occurrence was scored with hypergeometric tests, and a repertoire-size bias correction was applied to TCR pairs. False discovery rates were estimated in a later analysis by permuting HLA or CMV assignments 20 times. A later analysis grouped co-occurring TCRs with DBSCAN, adding TCRdist sequence similarity when clustering within HLA-allele-positive subsets. For co-occurrence clustering, repertoires with fewer than 30,000 or more than 120,000 public chains were excluded, along with five or six repertoires with anomalous nucleotide sharing. TCRdb retrieved this table from immuneACCESS and kept in-frame rearrangements only. Not all clones are present; in checked studies, unresolved V genes account for under half, and no reason is known for the remainder. That table gives V, J and clone size, and the DNA gave D and trimming. The table for this sample lists 95,000 to 150,000 clones; more than 60% of them were counted only once. The top ten clonotypes cover roughly 8.6% of the sample.

The cohort comprised 710 or so healthy bone marrow donors. Cohort members were all nominally healthy when sampled, although unrecorded immune exposures were likely present. The donor tested CMV seropositive and was one of the 289 seropositive cohort members. Each donor provided a peripheral blood sample, and peripheral blood mononuclear cells were used for TCR beta sequencing. Genomic DNA extraction from the blood cell samples was performed with the Qiagen DNeasy Blood Extraction Kit. This clonotype was obtained from a woman aged 35 to 49 in good health and CMV-seropositive. The sequenced sample was PBMCs. The rearranged segments are TRBV19 and TRBJ2-1; 10 middle bases align to TRBD1. This receptor has the CDR3 CASSRTGGSYNEQFF. At the DNA level, the sequence is TGTGCCAGTAGTAGGACAGGGGGCTCCTACAATGAGCAGTTCTTC.